The 2 T cell receptor beta chains reported below all come from one sample, sequenced in a study of T cell responses to AZD1222 COVID-19 vaccine. The data were produced by immunoSEQ multiplex PCR, yet TCRdb's version contains in-frame clones alone and is incomplete. The data hold roughly 120,000 clones, with around 89% observed a single time. The sequenced sample was peripheral blood, obtained 28 days after the second AZD1222 dose. The receptors originated from an adult who received the AZD1222 COVID-19 vaccine.

CDR3 DNA: TGCGCCAGCAGCTTGACCGGGGCAGATACGCAGTATTTT. This translates into CASSLTGADTQYF. J is TRBJ2-3 and V is TRBV5-1; D may be TRBD2 (5 bases). The V gene lost 1 base and the J gene lost 4 bases, with 7 bases spanning the gap. Germline V lookup: CDR1 SGHRS, CDR2 YFSETQ. The CDR3 length is 13 residues.

As for this clone: One end of the junction varies from germline; a read error may be responsible. The genes are TRBV19 and TRBJ1-2, with TRBD1 matching 8 bases. Germline CDR1 and CDR2: LNHDA and SQIVND (reference sequence). The CDR3 consists of 11 residues. The CDR3 DNA follows: TGTGCCAGTAGTATCCTGGACAGGGTGGACTTC. It yields the protein CASSILDRVDF.